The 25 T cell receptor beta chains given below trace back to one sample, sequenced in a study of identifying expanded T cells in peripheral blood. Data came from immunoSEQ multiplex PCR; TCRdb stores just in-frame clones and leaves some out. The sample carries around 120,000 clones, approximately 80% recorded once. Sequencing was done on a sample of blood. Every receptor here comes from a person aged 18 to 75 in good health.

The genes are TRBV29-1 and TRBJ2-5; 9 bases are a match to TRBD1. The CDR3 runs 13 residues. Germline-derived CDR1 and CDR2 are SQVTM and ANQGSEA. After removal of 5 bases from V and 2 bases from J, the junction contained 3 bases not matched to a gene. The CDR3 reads CSVNRGHQETQYF. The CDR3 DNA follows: TGCAGCGTTAACAGGGGGCATCAAGAGACCCAGTACTTC.

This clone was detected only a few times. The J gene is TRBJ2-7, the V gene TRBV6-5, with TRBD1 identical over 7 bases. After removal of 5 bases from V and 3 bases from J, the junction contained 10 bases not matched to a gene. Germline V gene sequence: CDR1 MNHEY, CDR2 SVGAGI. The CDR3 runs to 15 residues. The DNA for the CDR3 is TGTGCCAGCAGTGGCCGCACAGGGGATCTCTACGAGCAGTACTTC. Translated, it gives CASSGRTGDLYEQYF.

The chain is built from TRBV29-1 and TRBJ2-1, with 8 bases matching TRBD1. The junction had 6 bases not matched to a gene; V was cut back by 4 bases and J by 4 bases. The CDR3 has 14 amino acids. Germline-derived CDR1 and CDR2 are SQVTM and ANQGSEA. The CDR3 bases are TGCAGCGTTGCAGGGACAGGAACGTACAATGAGCAGTTCTTC. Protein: CSVAGTGTYNEQFF.

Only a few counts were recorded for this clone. CDR3 sequence (DNA): TGTGCCAGCTGTTTAGGTAACACAAACACTGAAGCTTTCTTT. Protein sequence: CASCLGNTNTEAFF. The chain joins TRBV6-5 to TRBJ1-1; D remains ambiguous. Germline V gene data show CDR1 as MNHEY and CDR2 as SVGAGI. Trimming cost V 8 bases and J 2 bases, with 15 bases left between them. This CDR3 has 14 amino acids.

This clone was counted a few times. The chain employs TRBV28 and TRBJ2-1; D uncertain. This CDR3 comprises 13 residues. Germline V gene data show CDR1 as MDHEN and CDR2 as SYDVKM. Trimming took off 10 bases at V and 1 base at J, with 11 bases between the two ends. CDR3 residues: CATRVPSYNEQFF. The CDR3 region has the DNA TGTGCCACCCGCGTACCTTCCTACAATGAGCAGTTCTTC.

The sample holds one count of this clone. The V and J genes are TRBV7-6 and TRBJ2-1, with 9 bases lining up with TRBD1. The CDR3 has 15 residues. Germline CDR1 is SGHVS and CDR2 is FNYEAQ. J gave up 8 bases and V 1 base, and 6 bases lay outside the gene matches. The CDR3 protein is CASSLVGTGFDEQFF. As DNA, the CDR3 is TGTGCCAGCAGCTTAGTTGGGACAGGGTTTGATGAGCAGTTCTTC.

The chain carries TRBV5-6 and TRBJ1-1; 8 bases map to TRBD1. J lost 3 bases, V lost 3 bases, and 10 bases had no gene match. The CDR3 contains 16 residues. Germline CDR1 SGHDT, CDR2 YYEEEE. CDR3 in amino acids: CASSSILQGVDTEAFF. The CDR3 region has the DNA TGTGCCAGCAGCTCAATCCTACAGGGGGTGGACACTGAAGCTTTCTTT.

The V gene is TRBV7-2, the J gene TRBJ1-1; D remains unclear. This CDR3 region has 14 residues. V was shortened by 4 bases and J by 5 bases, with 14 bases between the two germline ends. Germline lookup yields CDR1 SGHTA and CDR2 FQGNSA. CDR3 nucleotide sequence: TGTGCCAGCAGCTCCTACGGTGTGCAGACTGAAGCTTTCTTT. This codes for CASSSYGVQTEAFF.

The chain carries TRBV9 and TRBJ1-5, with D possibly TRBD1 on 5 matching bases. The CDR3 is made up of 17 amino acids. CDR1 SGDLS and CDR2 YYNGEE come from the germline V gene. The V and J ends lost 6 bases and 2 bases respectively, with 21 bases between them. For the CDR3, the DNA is TGTGCCAGCAAAACCCCCGGGGCCTCCTTCTGCAATCAGCCCCAGCATTTT. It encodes CASKTPGASFCNQPQHF.

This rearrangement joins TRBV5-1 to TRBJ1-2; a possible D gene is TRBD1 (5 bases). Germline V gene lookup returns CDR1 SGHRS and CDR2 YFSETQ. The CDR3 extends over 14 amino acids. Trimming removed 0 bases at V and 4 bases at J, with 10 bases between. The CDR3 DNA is TGCGCCAGCAGCTTGGACCGGGGCAGCTATGGCTACACCTTC. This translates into CASSLDRGSYGYTF.

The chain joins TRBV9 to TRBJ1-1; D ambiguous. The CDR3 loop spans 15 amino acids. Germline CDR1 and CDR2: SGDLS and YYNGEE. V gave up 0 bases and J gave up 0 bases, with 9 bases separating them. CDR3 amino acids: CASSVGRTMNTEAFF. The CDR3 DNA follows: TGTGCCAGCAGCGTAGGCAGGACTATGAACACTGAAGCTTTCTTT.

CDR3 in DNA: TGCGCCAGCAGTTCTTCTACAGGGCCTGCGAATGGCTACACCTTC. Translating it yields CASSSSTGPANGYTF. V and J are TRBV10-1 and TRBJ1-2, with D possibly being TRBD1 (6 bases). The CDR3 runs to 15 residues. Germline CDR1 is WNHNN and CDR2 is SYGVQD (reference sequence). The V end was cut by 5 bases, the J end by 6 bases, with 19 bases between.

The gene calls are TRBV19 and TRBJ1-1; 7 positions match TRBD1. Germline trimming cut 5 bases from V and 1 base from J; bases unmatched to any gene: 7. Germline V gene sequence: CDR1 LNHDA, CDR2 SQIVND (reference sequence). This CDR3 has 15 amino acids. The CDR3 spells CASSSKGQSNTEAFF. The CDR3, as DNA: TGTGCCAGTAGTTCAAAGGGACAGTCGAACACTGAAGCTTTCTTT.

The CDR3 here is CASSLPVNYGYTF. The CDR3, as DNA: TGTGCCAGCAGTTTACCAGTCAACTATGGCTACACCTTC. The chain joins TRBV28 to TRBJ1-2; no definite D call. Trimming removed 2 bases from V and 2 bases from J, with 6 bases in between. The CDR3 loop spans 13 amino acids. Germline V gene lookup returns CDR1 MDHEN and CDR2 SYDVKM.

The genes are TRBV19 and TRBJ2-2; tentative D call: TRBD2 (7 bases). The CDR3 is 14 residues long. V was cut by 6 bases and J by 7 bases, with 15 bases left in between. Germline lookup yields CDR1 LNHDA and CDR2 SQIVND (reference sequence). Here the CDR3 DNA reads TGTGCCAGTAGGTCGGGGGGCGAGGTCGGGGAGCTGTTTTTT. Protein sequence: CASRSGGEVGELFF.

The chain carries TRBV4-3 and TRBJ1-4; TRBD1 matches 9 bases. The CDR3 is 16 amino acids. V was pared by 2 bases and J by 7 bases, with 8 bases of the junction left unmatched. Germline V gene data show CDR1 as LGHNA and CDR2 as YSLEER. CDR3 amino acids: CASSQQMGQGSEKLFF. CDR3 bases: TGCGCCAGCAGCCAACAAATGGGACAGGGAAGTGAAAAACTGTTTTTT.

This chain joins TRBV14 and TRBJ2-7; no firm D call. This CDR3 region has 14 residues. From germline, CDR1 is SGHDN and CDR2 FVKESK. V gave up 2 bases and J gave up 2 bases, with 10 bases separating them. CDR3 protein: CASSQQSGPYEQYF. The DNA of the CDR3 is TGTGCCAGCAGCCAACAGAGTGGTCCCTACGAGCAGTACTTC. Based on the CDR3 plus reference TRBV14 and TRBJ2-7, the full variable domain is EAGVTQFPSHSVIEKGQTVTLRCDPISGHDNLYWYRRVMGKEIKFLLHFVKESKQDESGMPNNRFLAERTGGTYSTLKVQPAELEDSGVYFCASSQQSGPYEQYFGPGTRLTVT.

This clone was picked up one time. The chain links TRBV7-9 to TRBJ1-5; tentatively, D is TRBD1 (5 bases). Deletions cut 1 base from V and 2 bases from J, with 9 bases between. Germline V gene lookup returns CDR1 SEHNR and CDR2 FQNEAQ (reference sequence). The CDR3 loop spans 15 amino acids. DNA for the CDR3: TGTGCCAGCAGCTTAGGTGGGACGGGCAATCAGCCCCAGCATTTT. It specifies CASSLGGTGNQPQHF. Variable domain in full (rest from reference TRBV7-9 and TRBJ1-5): DTGVSQNPRHKITKRGQNVTFRCDPISEHNRLYWYRQTLGQGPEFLTYFQNEAQLEKSRLLSDRFSAERPKGSFSTLEIQRTEQGDSAMYLCASSLGGTGNQPQHFGDGTRLSIL.

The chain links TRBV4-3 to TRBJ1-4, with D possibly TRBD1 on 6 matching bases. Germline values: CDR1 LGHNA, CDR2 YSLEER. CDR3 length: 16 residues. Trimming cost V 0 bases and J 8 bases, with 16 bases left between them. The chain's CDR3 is CASSQEEGGPGEKLFF. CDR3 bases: TGCGCCAGCAGCCAAGAAGAGGGGGGCCCGGGAGAAAAACTGTTTTTT.

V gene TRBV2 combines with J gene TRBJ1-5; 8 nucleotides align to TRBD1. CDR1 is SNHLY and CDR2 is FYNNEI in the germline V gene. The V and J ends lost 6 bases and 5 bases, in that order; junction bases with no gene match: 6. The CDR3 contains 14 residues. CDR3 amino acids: CASSWGQADQPQHF. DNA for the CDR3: TGTGCCAGCAGCTGGGGACAGGCCGATCAGCCCCAGCATTTT.

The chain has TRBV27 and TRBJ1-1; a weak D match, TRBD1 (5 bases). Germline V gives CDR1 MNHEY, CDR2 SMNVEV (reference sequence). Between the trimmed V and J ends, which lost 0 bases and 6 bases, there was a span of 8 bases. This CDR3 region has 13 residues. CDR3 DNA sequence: TGTGCCAGCAGTTTATCATTCAGGGCTGAAGCTTTCTTT. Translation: CASSLSFRAEAFF.

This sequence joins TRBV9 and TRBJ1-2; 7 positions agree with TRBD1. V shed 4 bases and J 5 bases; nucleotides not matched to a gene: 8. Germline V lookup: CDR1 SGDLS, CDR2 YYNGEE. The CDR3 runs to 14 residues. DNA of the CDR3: TGTGCCAGCAGCACCCAGAGGGGGCTATATGGCTACACCTTC. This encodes CASSTQRGLYGYTF.

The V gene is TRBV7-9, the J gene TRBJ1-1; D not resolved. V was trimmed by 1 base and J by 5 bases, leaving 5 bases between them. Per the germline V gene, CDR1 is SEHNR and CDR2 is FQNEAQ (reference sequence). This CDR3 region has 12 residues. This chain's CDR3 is CASSLGSTEAFF. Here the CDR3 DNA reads TGTGCCAGCAGCTTAGGAAGTACTGAAGCTTTCTTT.

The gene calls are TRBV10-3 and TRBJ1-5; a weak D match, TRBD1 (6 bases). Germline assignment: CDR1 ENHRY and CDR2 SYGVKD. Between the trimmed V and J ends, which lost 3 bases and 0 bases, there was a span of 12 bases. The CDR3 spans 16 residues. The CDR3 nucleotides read TGTGCCATCAGTGATCAACCAGGGGTTAGCAATCAGCCCCAGCATTTT. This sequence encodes CAISDQPGVSNQPQHF.

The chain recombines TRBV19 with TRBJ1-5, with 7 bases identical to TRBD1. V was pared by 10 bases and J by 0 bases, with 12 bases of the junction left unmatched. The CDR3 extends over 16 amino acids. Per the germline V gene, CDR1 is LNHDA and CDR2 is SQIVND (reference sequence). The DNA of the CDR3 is TGTGCCACCAGACTGACAGGGCCTCTTAGCAATCAGCCCCAGCATTTT. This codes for CATRLTGPLSNQPQHF.